The 8 T cell receptor beta chains below were found in one sample sequenced in a study of regulatory T cells in long-lasting Graves disease. The TCR beta library used iRepertoire HTBI primers with Arm-PCR amplification of CDR3. TCRdb passed the multiplex PCR reads through MiXCR, listing each CDR3 protein once. The sample yields 620,000 or so distinct CDR3 sequences, less than 20% seen once. Regarding time point: newly diagnosed GD, antithyroid drugs for less than 3 months. The TCR library used RNA extracted from PBMCs. The data were also submitted as part of a second study, on T cells in Graves' hyperthyroidism and ophthalmopathy.

Material: peripheral blood mononuclear cells (PBMCs), obtained at new diagnosis, from a patient treated with antithyroid drugs. These receptors all stem from a woman aged 25 to 39 with Graves disease.

CDR3 protein: CASSGFTSGNNEQFF. The CDR3 nucleotides are TGTGCCAGCTCTGGTTTTACTAGCGGGAACAATGAGCAGTTCTTC. The chain uses TRBV27 and TRBJ2-1, with 10 nucleotides matching TRBD2. The germline gives CDR1 MNHEY, CDR2 SMNVEV (reference sequence). The V gene end was trimmed by 8 bases and the J gene end by 5 bases; junction bases not matched to a gene: 9. The CDR3 extends over 15 amino acids.

This clonotype was observed many times. The chain has TRBV20-1 and TRBJ2-5; 9 positions agree with TRBD2. The CDR3 totals 15 residues. With 1 base clipped from V and 2 bases from J, the junction kept 5 bases outside the gene matches. Looked up from germline, CDR1 is DFQATT and CDR2 is SNEGSKA (reference sequence). CDR3 bases: TGCAGTGCTAGAGGGACTAGCGCGTGGCAAGAGACCCAGTACTTC. It encodes CSARGTSAWQETQYF.

This clonotype was counted ten times or more. Relative to the germline gene, one junction end is altered; a read error may explain this. The chain is built from TRBV5-1 and TRBJ2-1; tentative D call: TRBD2 (5 bases). Germline loops: CDR1 SGHRS, CDR2 YFSETQ. CDR3 length equals 15 residues. Here the CDR3 reads CASSLGGASYNEQFF. The CDR3 bases are TGTGCTAGCAGCTTAGGCGGAGCCTCCTACAATGAGCAGTTCTTC.

V and J are TRBV27 and TRBJ2-1; D gene uncertain. V was clipped by 7 bases and J by 10 bases, with 17 bases between them. The length of the CDR3 is 13 residues. The germline V gene encodes CDR1 MNHEY and CDR2 SMNVEV (reference sequence). DNA for the CDR3: TGTGCCAGCAAAGATACCGGGTTTAGGGAGCAGTTCTTC. Residues: CASKDTGFREQFF.

The chain couples TRBV29-1 to TRBJ2-1; D is possibly TRBD2 (6 bases). Germline V gives CDR1 SQVTM, CDR2 ANQGSEA. This CDR3 has 14 residues. Trimming left V 7 bases short and J 0 bases short, with 13 bases between. The chain's CDR3 is CSAVVGGSYNEQFF. CDR3 bases: TGCAGCGCCGTGGTGGGAGGCTCCTACAATGAGCAGTTCTTC.

This clonotype came up once. This clone may be a read error of a much larger clone one base away. V usage is TRBV11-2 and J usage is TRBJ1-1; D not certain. This CDR3 is built from 13 residues. Germline loops: CDR1 SGHAT, CDR2 FQNNGV. V was cut by 5 bases and J by 7 bases, with 14 bases left in between. The CDR3 loop reads CASSQTGSGEAFF. The DNA for the CDR3 is TGTGCCAGCAGCCAGACCGGGTCAGGTGAAGCTTTCTTT.

This clonotype was recorded many times. The chain carries TRBV7-9 and TRBJ2-7; 9 bases agree with TRBD1. The germline V gene encodes CDR1 SEHNR and CDR2 FQNEAQ (reference sequence). J gave up 7 bases and V 3 bases, and 10 bases lay outside the gene matches. The CDR3 spans 15 residues. The CDR3 is CASSFAGTGLREQYF. The DNA for the CDR3 is TGTGCCAGCAGCTTCGCCGGGACAGGGCTTAGGGAGCAGTACTTC.

The chain recombines TRBV27 with TRBJ2-7, with D unclear. V lost 8 bases to trimming and J lost 0 bases, with 14 bases between them. There are 14 residues in the CDR3. Germline CDR1 reads MNHEY; CDR2 reads SMNVEV (reference sequence). The CDR3 coding sequence is TGTGCCAGCCGGTCCAGGACGGGCTCCTACGAGCAGTACTTC. Amino acids: CASRSRTGSYEQYF.